This T cell receptor (beta chain) was captured by sequencing in a study of shared clonotypes between healthy human individuals. Study context: Per donor, CD8 memory used one plate, CD8 naive used two, CD4 memory used three and CD4 naive used three.

Study-wide findings and caveats: Memory subsets generally showed lower estimated richness than naive subsets. It was the few donors that limited the genetic and exposure-history diversity represented.

CDR3 length: 15 amino acids. Trimming removed 0 bases at V and 0 bases at J, with 6 bases between. CDR1 is SGHAT, CDR2 FQNNGV, per germline. Naive CD8 populations comprised CD45RO-negative cells positively selected for CCR7, excluding terminally differentiated effector memory CD45RA+ cells. Only one count was recorded for this clone. No antigen is known for it. The sample holds other DNA sequences that translate to the same CDR3. TCRdb keeps only in-frame clones here, not all; method: immunoSEQ multiplex PCR. The data contain about 2.1 million clones, 80% to 95% of them singletons. The receptor was derived from a man between 18 and 29 years old in good health. Some clones in this sample may be carry-over from other donors' samples. J is TRBJ2-1 and V is TRBV11-2, with D unresolved. Sequenced material: naive CD8+ T cells from PBMCs. This CDR3 reads CASSLDRSSYNEQFF. The CDR3 region has the DNA TGTGCCAGCAGCTTAGACCGCAGCTCCTACAATGAGCAGTTCTTC.